Shown below are 21 T cell receptor beta chains from a single sample sequenced in a study of cytomegalovirus exposure and HLA in healthy donors. The PCR used 60 Vbeta and 13 Jbeta primers. Repertoires were generated with immunoSEQ multiplex PCR, while TCRdb's copy carries only in-frame clones and drops some. The sample contains under 140,000 clones, roughly four fifths of which appear only once. Sequencing was performed on PBMCs. The source is a woman aged 25 to 45 in good health and CMV-seronegative.

The chain has TRBV9 and TRBJ2-7; perhaps TRBD2 as D (6 bases). Trimming stripped 1 base from V and 2 bases from J, with 10 bases between. The germline gives CDR1 SGDLS, CDR2 YYNGEE. The CDR3 sequence is 14 residues long. Here the CDR3 reads CASSVSGETYEQYF. In DNA, the CDR3 is TGTGCCAGCAGCGTATCGGGGGAAACCTACGAGCAGTACTTC.

This chain links TRBV10-3 with TRBJ1-1; no clear D. CDR1 ENHRY and CDR2 SYGVKD come from the germline V gene. The CDR3 is made up of 15 amino acids. V was clipped by 2 bases and J by 8 bases, with 18 bases between them. CDR3 sequence (DNA): TGTGCCATCAGTGAGAGGGAGCCCCCTCAGGCCGAAGCTTTCTTT. Protein: CAISEREPPQAEAFF.

CDR3 nucleotides: TGCGCCAGCAGCCAGTGGAGGGGCAGGGCGTATGGCTACACCTTC. Protein product: CASSQWRGRAYGYTF. The chain couples TRBV4-3 to TRBJ1-2; D perhaps matches TRBD1 (5 bases). Trimming removed 3 bases at V and 5 bases at J, with 16 bases between. This CDR3 has 15 amino acids. The germline V gene encodes CDR1 LGHNA and CDR2 YSLEER.

V gene TRBV19 combines with J gene TRBJ1-6; possibly TRBD1 for D (5 bases). In germline, CDR1 is LNHDA, CDR2 SQIVND (reference sequence). CDR3 size: 13 residues. The V end was cut by 10 bases, the J end by 7 bases, with 14 bases between. For the CDR3, the DNA is TGTGCCACTCATGACGGGGGGAATTCACCCCTCCACTTT. The encoded protein is CATHDGGNSPLHF. The full variable domain, completed using reference TRBV19 and TRBJ1-6, is DGGITQSPKYLFRKEGQNVTLSCEQNLNHDAMYWYRQDPGQGLRLIYYSQIVNDFQKGDIAEGYSVSREKKESFPLTVTSAQKNPTAFYLCATHDGGNSPLHFGNGTRLTVT.

V is TRBV4-1 and J is TRBJ1-1, with D hard to call. The V and J ends lost 5 bases and 6 bases respectively, with 19 bases between them. Germline V gene data show CDR1 as MGHRA and CDR2 as YSYEKL. The CDR3 has 15 amino acids. CDR3 loop: CASSLSGTRGSEAFF. DNA of the CDR3: TGCGCCAGCAGCTTATCCGGAACTCGAGGGTCTGAAGCTTTCTTT.

The chain joins TRBV6-5 to TRBJ1-1; D possibly corresponds to TRBD1 (6 bases). The CDR3 runs to 13 residues. Trimming left V 2 bases short and J 4 bases short, with 8 bases between. In germline, CDR1 is MNHEY, CDR2 SVGAGI. CDR3 amino acids: CASSYEGGTEAFF. The CDR3 DNA reads TGTGCCAGCAGTTACGAAGGGGGCACTGAAGCTTTCTTT.

The rearrangement joins TRBV10-2 to TRBJ1-5; D ambiguous. This CDR3 spans 17 amino acids. CDR1 and CDR2 (germline): WSHSY, SAAADI. Trimming cost V 0 bases and J 0 bases, with 12 bases left between them. DNA for the CDR3: TGCGCCAGCAGTGAGTCAGTCGAGATCTATAGCAATCAGCCCCAGCATTTT. This encodes CASSESVEIYSNQPQHF.

This clone has just a few counts. The chain recombines TRBV11-1 with TRBJ2-6; 9 bases agree with TRBD1. This CDR3 is built from 19 residues. V lost 5 bases and J lost 2; bases outside the gene matches: 13. Per the germline V gene, CDR1 is SGHAT and CDR2 is FQDESV (reference sequence). CDR3 nucleotides: TGTGCCAGCAGCCAGAGGACCGGGACAGGGTTTCCTGGGGCCAACGTCCTGACTTTC. It yields the protein CASSQRTGTGFPGANVLTF.

This chain connects TRBV11-2 to TRBJ2-7; 13 bases agree with TRBD2. The CDR3 runs 15 residues. Germline V lookup: CDR1 SGHAT, CDR2 FQNNGV. V shed 5 bases and J 2 bases; nucleotides not matched to a gene: 3. The CDR3 spells CASSQGLAGPYEQYF. CDR3 DNA: TGTGCCAGCAGCCAGGGACTAGCGGGACCCTACGAGCAGTACTTC.

The rearrangement joins TRBV5-6 to TRBJ2-3; D call uncertain. The germline V and J ends were trimmed by 3 bases and 5 bases, with 10 bases remaining between them. Germline V lookup: CDR1 SGHDT, CDR2 YYEEEE. The CDR3 is 13 amino acids. The CDR3 sequence: CASSSLAVDTQYF. The CDR3 DNA sequence: TGTGCCAGCAGCTCTCTGGCAGTAGATACGCAGTATTTT.

This clone was observed a few times. The rearrangement links TRBV7-9 to TRBJ2-7; possibly TRBD1 for D (6 bases). The V end lost 5 bases, the J end lost 3 bases, and 17 bases lay between the germline ends. The CDR3 is 15 amino acids. The germline CDR1 and CDR2 sequences are SEHNR and FQNEAQ (reference sequence). The DNA of the CDR3 is TGTGCCAGCAGCCCAATGACAGGACTCCTCTACGAGCAGTACTTC. Translated: CASSPMTGLLYEQYF.

The chain employs TRBV30 and TRBJ1-2; D is undetermined. V was trimmed by 2 bases and J by 4 bases, leaving 14 bases between them. The CDR3 length is 14 residues. Germline V gene sequence: CDR1 GTSNPN, CDR2 SVGIG (reference sequence). CDR3 nucleotides: TGTGCCTGGAGTTCGGGGTTCTATGGCTATGGCTACACCTTC. Its protein product is CAWSSGFYGYGYTF.

The chain employs TRBV4-1 and TRBJ1-3; no definite D call. V was pared by 0 bases and J by 0 bases, with 9 bases between. There are 16 residues in the CDR3. The germline V gene has CDR1 MGHRA and CDR2 YSYEKL. The CDR3 protein is CASSQELPLSGNTIYF. The CDR3 DNA reads as TGCGCCAGCAGCCAAGAACTTCCCCTCTCTGGAAACACCATATATTTT.

J is TRBJ2-2 and V is TRBV7-6; 7 bases are a match to TRBD2. Trimming took 4 bases from V and 1 from J; bases not matched to a gene: 3. The CDR3 covers 15 residues. Germline V gene sequence: CDR1 SGHVS, CDR2 FNYEAQ. The CDR3: CASSSSGMNTGELFF. DNA for the CDR3: TGTGCCAGCAGCTCGAGCGGGATGAACACCGGGGAGCTGTTTTTT.

V and J are TRBV18 and TRBJ1-2, with a possible D match to TRBD1 (5 bases). The CDR3 length is 14 residues. V lost 3 bases and J lost 0, with 8 bases in between. Germline values: CDR1 KGHSH, CDR2 LQKENI. The CDR3 sequence: CASSPRETNYGYTF. The DNA of the CDR3 is TGTGCCAGCTCACCCAGGGAAACTAACTATGGCTACACCTTC.

The chain combines TRBV4-1 with TRBJ2-3; D gene uncertain. Trimming stripped 0 bases from V and 2 bases from J, with 9 bases between. Germline assignment: CDR1 MGHRA and CDR2 YSYEKL. The CDR3 covers 15 residues. The CDR3 sequence: CASSQEGTVTDTQYF. CDR3 DNA sequence: TGCGCCAGCAGCCAAGAAGGCACAGTCACAGATACGCAGTATTTT.

The rearrangement links TRBV7-9 to TRBJ1-1, with D hard to call. The germline V and J ends were trimmed by 5 bases and 11 bases, with 18 bases remaining between them. In germline, CDR1 is SEHNR, CDR2 FQNEAQ (reference sequence). The CDR3 is 13 amino acids. CDR3: CASSRGWGFGAFF. For the CDR3, the DNA is TGTGCCAGCAGCCGCGGGTGGGGATTCGGCGCTTTCTTT.

This clone has just a few counts. The chain carries TRBV11-2 and TRBJ1-2, with TRBD1 as a possible D gene (5 bases). V dropped 4 bases and J dropped 8 bases, with 17 bases sitting between them. The CDR3 totals 14 residues. CDR1 and CDR2 (germline): SGHAT, FQNNGV. The CDR3 loop is CASSSKPTDYGYTF. In nucleotides, the CDR3 is TGTGCCAGCAGCTCCAAACCGACAGATTACGGCTACACCTTC.

The chain recombines TRBV7-9 with TRBJ1-2; TRBD1 might be the D (5 bases). This CDR3 has 16 residues. With 5 bases removed from V and 0 bases from J, the gap between germline ends came to 16 bases. Germline CDR1 reads SEHNR; CDR2 reads FQNEAQ (reference sequence). The CDR3 region is CASSPGGGLANYGYTF. The CDR3 nucleotides read TGTGCCAGCAGCCCCGGGGGGGGATTAGCTAACTATGGCTACACCTTC.

The genes are TRBV27 and TRBJ2-7; no clear D. Deletions cut 3 bases from V and 2 bases from J, with 11 bases between. CDR1 and CDR2 from the germline V gene are MNHEY and SMNVEV (reference sequence). The CDR3 spans 14 residues. The DNA for the CDR3 is TGTGCCAGCAGTTTCTTGGGCAGGACCTACGAGCAGTACTTC. This sequence encodes CASSFLGRTYEQYF.

The CDR3 is CASSYAEGRGFNEQFF. The CDR3 DNA reads TGTGCCAGCAGTTACGCGGAGGGCAGGGGGTTCAATGAGCAGTTCTTC. The rearrangement joins TRBV6-5 to TRBJ2-1; D is possibly TRBD1 (7 bases). CDR3 length: 16 residues. Trimming shortened V by 2 bases and J by 6 bases, and 17 bases separated the two germline ends. Germline V gene sequence: CDR1 MNHEY, CDR2 SVGAGI.